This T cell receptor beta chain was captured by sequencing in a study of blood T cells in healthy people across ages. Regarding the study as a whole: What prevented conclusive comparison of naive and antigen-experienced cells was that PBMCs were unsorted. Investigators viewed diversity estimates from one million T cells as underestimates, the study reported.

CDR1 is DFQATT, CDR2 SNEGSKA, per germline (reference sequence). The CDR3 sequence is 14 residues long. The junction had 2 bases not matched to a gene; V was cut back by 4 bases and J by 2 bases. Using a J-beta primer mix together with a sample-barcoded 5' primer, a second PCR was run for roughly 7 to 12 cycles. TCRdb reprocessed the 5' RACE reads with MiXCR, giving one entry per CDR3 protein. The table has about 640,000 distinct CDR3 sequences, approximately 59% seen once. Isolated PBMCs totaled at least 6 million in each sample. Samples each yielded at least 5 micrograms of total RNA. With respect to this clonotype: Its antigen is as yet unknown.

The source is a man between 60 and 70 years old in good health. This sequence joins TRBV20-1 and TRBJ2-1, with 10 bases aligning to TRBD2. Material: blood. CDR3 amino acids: CSATTSGAYNEQFF. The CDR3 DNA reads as TGCAGTGCTACCACTAGCGGGGCCTACAATGAGCAGTTCTTC.